This TCR beta chain comes out of a study of shared clonotypes between healthy human individuals. Regarding this clone: Its antigen is currently unknown.

This table comes from immunoSEQ multiplex PCR, and its TCRdb copy is limited to in-frame clones, with some not included. This sample has 1.6 million or so clones, with more than 95% found just once. General study points: Richness estimates generally favored naive over memory subsets. Sorted-subset samples were not fully sequenced, rarefaction indicated.

Healthy adults negative for HIV, lacking recent acute infections or vaccinations, served as donors. The germline CDR1 and CDR2 sequences are SEHNR and FQNEAQ (reference sequence). This CDR3 spans 13 amino acids. V lost 4 bases, J lost 9 bases, and 13 bases lay in between. The rearrangement links TRBV7-9 to TRBJ2-1; tentative D call: TRBD2 (5 bases). The receptor's source is a man younger than 40 in good health. Sample: naive CD4+ T cells sorted from blood. Subset in this sample: CD45RA+ positively selected. The CDR3 here is CASSSWERGEQFF. DNA of the CDR3: TGTGCCAGCAGCTCGTGGGAGCGAGGTGAGCAGTTCTTC.